These T cell receptor beta chains were read from a single sample in a study of Graves' ophthalmopathy and Graves' hyperthyroidism. MiXCR was run by TCRdb on the multiplex PCR reads, yielding one entry per CDR3 protein. The table lists approximately 41,000 distinct CDR3 sequences, over 40% of them singletons. Sequenced: peripheral blood. These receptor sequences come from an adult man with Graves' ophthalmopathy. Both conserved end residues are part of each CDR3.

>TRBV7-3|TRBJ2-2
CASSPGLGDGELFF
>TRBV20-1|TRBJ2-5
CSARAGWETQYF
>TRBV20-1|TRBJ2-5
CSGRETQYF
>TRBV19|TRBJ2-3
CACSAGDTQYF
>TRBV20-1|TRBJ2-3
CSAPQPLAGARDTQYF
>TRBV5-1|TRBJ1-2
CASSSGQAYGYTF
>TRBV10-3|TRBJ2-7
CAIGGGPYEQYF
>TRBV20-1|TRBJ1-5
CSAPEGTQPQHF
>TRBV6-5|TRBJ1-1
CASSDGQLSTEAFF
>TRBV7-9|TRBJ2-4
CASSLGEGRQNIQYF
>TRBV20-1|TRBJ2-2
CSARLADRDTGELFF
>TRBV6-4|TRBJ2-4
CASSHIRQGGGGRDIQYF
>TRBV20-1|TRBJ2-1
CSAPTGYNEQFF
>TRBV9|TRBJ1-6
CASRAGSSYNSPLHF
>TRBV2|TRBJ2-1
CASSGEIAGLYNEQFF
>TRBV7-2|TRBJ1-1
CASSLVGGYTEAFF
>TRBV24-1|TRBJ2-5
CATSDFTRGPGETQYF
>TRBV6-4|TRBJ2-2
CASSEDFLNTGELFF
>TRBV7-2|TRBJ2-1
CASSRGGSSYNEQFF
>TRBV7-2|TRBJ2-3
CASSSTSGSSYTQYF
>TRBV4-1|TRBJ1-5
CASSQGQGRNQPQHF
>TRBV29-1|TRBJ2-7
CSVVGRVGYEQYF
>TRBV20-1|TRBJ2-5
CSAHTETQYF
>TRBV7-9|TRBJ1-6
CASNLRREGGNWSPLHF
>TRBV7-9|TRBJ2-2
CASSLVDTGELFF
>TRBV5-1|TRBJ1-2
CASSLTENGYTF
>TRBV6-5|TRBJ2-5
CASSAERGSGETQYF
>TRBV4-1|TRBJ2-5
CASSQNTGEETQYF
>TRBV20-1|TRBJ2-1
CSAGTQGSYNEQFF
>TRBV20-1|TRBJ1-6
CSAPRGNNSPLHF
>TRBV12-3/TRBV12-4|TRBJ2-2
CANSFKAFRTGELFF
>TRBV2|TRBJ2-3
CASRGGITDTQYF
>TRBV3-1|TRBJ2-1
CASSQDRLGNEQFF
>TRBV12-3/TRBV12-4|TRBJ1-2
CATGLALQAANYGYTF
>TRBV11-3|TRBJ2-5
CASSGGSQETQYF
>TRBV5-4|TRBJ1-2
CASSLGRGLGYGYTF
>TRBV20-1|TRBJ2-5
CSASGQGRETQYF
>TRBV7-9|TRBJ2-2
CASSSSGVTGELFF
>TRBV24-1|TRBJ2-3
CATSDLTRTRGADTQYF